The clone carrying this TCR beta chain was counted many times. The target antigen is unknown. This specimen comes from a study of T cells after yellow fever vaccination. As for the study in general: When fractions had low cell numbers, they were prepared with SMART-Seq v4 Ultra Low Input.

UMIs and a universal primer site were added when TCR cDNA was made by 5'RACE template switching. TCRdb recomputed calls from the 5' RACE reads with MiXCR, one row per CDR3 protein. The data contain about 69,000 distinct CDR3 sequences, under 6.5% of them singletons. Study-wide results and caveats: Primary-vaccination clones mostly resurfaced post-booster (more than 95% CD4, roughly 90% CD8). Researchers cautioned that FACS-sorted repertoires could harbor abundant clonotypes contaminating from the bulk population.

Germline-derived CDR1 and CDR2 are LGHNA and YSLEER. Trimming left V 0 bases short and J 5 bases short, with 12 bases between. CDR3 length: 15 residues. This receptor was identified in a young man who received the YFV17D yellow fever vaccine. This chain joins TRBV4-3 and TRBJ2-3, with D unresolved. The sequencing used CD4+ T cells sorted from PBMCs, collected less than 16 days after the first yellow fever vaccination. The CDR3 DNA reads TGCGCCAGCAGCCAAGAAAGTGTGGATGGAGATACGCAGTATTTT. Translated, it gives CASSQESVDGDTQYF.